This entry lists 14 T cell receptor beta chains sequenced from one sample in a study of blood T cell repertoires in COVID-19. Data came from immunoSEQ multiplex PCR; TCRdb stores just in-frame clones and leaves some out. The profile shows fewer than 250,000 clones, around 90% of them singletons. The sequencing input was peripheral blood. The receptors were gathered from a man between 65 and 80 years old with acute or convalescent COVID-19.

The chain employs TRBV6-2 or TRBV6-3 and TRBJ1-1; D is unresolved. Per germline, CDR1 MNHEY and CDR2 SVGEGT. The CDR3 runs to 14 residues. With 0 bases removed from V and 1 base from J, the gap between germline ends came to 6 bases. The CDR3 coding sequence is TGTGCCAGCAGTTACTCTCTAGGGAACACTGAAGCTTTCTTT. This sequence encodes CASSYSLGNTEAFF.

This chain joins TRBV2 and TRBJ2-7, with 7 positions matching TRBD1. CDR1 SNHLY and CDR2 FYNNEI come from the germline V gene. The CDR3 sequence is 13 residues long. V lost 10 bases to trimming and J lost 2 bases; unmatched junction nucleotides: 8. CDR3 protein: CATRQGGTYEQYF. CDR3 sequence (DNA): TGTGCCACCAGACAGGGTGGAACCTACGAGCAGTACTTC. The full variable domain, completed using reference TRBV2 and TRBJ2-7, is EPEVTQTPSHQVTQMGQEVILRCVPISNHLYFYWYRQILGQKVEFLVSFYNNEISEKSEIFDDQFSVERPDGSNFTLKIRSTKLEDSAMYFCATRQGGTYEQYFGPGTRLTVT.

The chain is built from TRBV7-2 and TRBJ1-5; unclear D gene. CDR1 and CDR2 from the germline V gene are SGHTA and FQGNSA. The CDR3 consists of 16 residues. The V and J ends lost 0 bases and 0 bases respectively, with 9 bases between them. CDR3 bases: TGTGCCAGCAGCTTAGCAGCCGGGGTTAGCAATCAGCCCCAGCATTTT. Translation: CASSLAAGVSNQPQHF.

The V gene is TRBV24-1, the J gene TRBJ2-1; D gene uncertain. This CDR3 is built from 16 residues. The ends were cut back, 5 bases at V and 3 bases at J, with 16 bases in the middle. In germline, CDR1 is KGHDR, CDR2 SFDVKD. CDR3 in amino acids: CATSVADTTFYNEQFF. The CDR3, as DNA: TGTGCCACCAGTGTTGCGGATACCACTTTCTACAATGAGCAGTTCTTC.

This chain joins TRBV10-3 and TRBJ1-6; D remains unclear. This CDR3 region has 13 residues. CDR1 is ENHRY and CDR2 is SYGVKD in the germline V gene. The V end was cut by 3 bases, the J end by 7 bases, with 7 bases between. The CDR3 here is CAISDAGNSPLHF. DNA for the CDR3: TGTGCCATCAGTGACGCGGGGAATTCACCCCTCCACTTT.

The J gene is TRBJ2-1, the V gene TRBV5-5; D perhaps matches TRBD1 (5 bases). V was shortened by 4 bases and J by 0 bases, with 14 bases between the two germline ends. Germline values: CDR1 SGHKS, CDR2 YYEKEE (reference sequence). This CDR3 is 16 amino acids long. The CDR3 DNA reads as TGTGCCAGCAGCCCCTTTTTAGACAGCTCCTACAATGAGCAGTTCTTC. It translates to CASSPFLDSSYNEQFF.

The chain couples TRBV3-1 (or the pseudogene TRBV3-2) to TRBJ1-4; tentatively, D is TRBD1 (6 bases). CDR1 and CDR2 (germline): LGHDT, YNNKEL (reference sequence). The V gene lost 1 base and the J gene lost 8 bases, with 14 bases spanning the gap. CDR3 length: 15 amino acids. CDR3 amino acids: CASSQGFRGEEKLFF. The CDR3 coding sequence is TGTGCCAGCAGCCAAGGGTTCAGGGGTGAGGAAAAACTGTTTTTT.

CDR3 loop: CASSPGTGQYF. Here the CDR3 DNA reads TGTGCCAGCAGCCCAGGGACAGGGCAGTACTTC. The chain carries TRBV7-9 and TRBJ2-7; 8 bases match TRBD1. Germline V gives CDR1 SEHNR, CDR2 FQNEAQ (reference sequence). With 5 bases clipped from V and 9 bases from J, the junction kept 3 bases outside the gene matches. This CDR3 is 11 amino acids long.

The count of this clone is one. The chain joins TRBV18 to TRBJ1-1; D call uncertain. Per germline, CDR1 KGHSH and CDR2 LQKENI. The CDR3 consists of 14 residues. Trimming cost V 2 bases and J 0 bases, with 7 bases left between them. CDR3 amino acids: CASSPMTLNTEAFF. CDR3 nucleotide sequence: TGTGCCAGCTCACCAATGACACTGAACACTGAAGCTTTCTTT.

In this sample, this clone turned up a few times. The CDR3 protein is CASSQGVSGLAAYEQYF. CDR3 sequence (DNA): TGTGCCAGCAGCCAAGGCGTTTCGGGACTAGCGGCGTACGAGCAGTACTTC. The chain employs TRBV4-2 and TRBJ2-7; 11 bases map to TRBD2. This CDR3 comprises 17 residues. Losses at the gene ends were 1 base for V and 4 bases for J; bases not matched to a gene: 9. The germline CDR1 and CDR2 sequences are LGHNA and YNFKEQ.

This clone was found once. V usage is TRBV7-9 and J usage is TRBJ2-4; D is uncertain. Trimming pared 3 bases from V and 6 bases from J, leaving 9 bases between. The germline CDR1 and CDR2 sequences are SEHNR and FQNEAQ (reference sequence). CDR3 length: 13 amino acids. CDR3 protein: CASSFDTINIQYF. For the CDR3, the DNA is TGTGCCAGCAGCTTTGACACCATAAACATTCAGTACTTC. The full variable domain, rest sourced from reference TRBV7-9 and TRBJ2-4, is DTGVSQNPRHKITKRGQNVTFRCDPISEHNRLYWYRQTLGQGPEFLTYFQNEAQLEKSRLLSDRFSAERPKGSFSTLEIQRTEQGDSAMYLCASSFDTINIQYFGAGTRLSVL.

The chain carries TRBV7-2 and TRBJ2-5; no clear D. Deletions cut 0 bases from V and 1 base from J, with 6 bases between. This CDR3 region has 14 residues. In germline, CDR1 is SGHTA, CDR2 FQGNSA. The CDR3 region has the DNA TGTGCCAGCAGCTTAGCGTGGGCCCAAGAGACCCAGTACTTC. This gives the protein CASSLAWAQETQYF.

The rearrangement links TRBV6-5 to TRBJ1-6, with unresolved D. The CDR3 loop spans 14 amino acids. Germline V gene lookup returns CDR1 MNHEY and CDR2 SVGAGI. V dropped 2 bases and J dropped 6 bases, with 8 bases sitting between them. The CDR3 region is CASSYPGGNSPLHF. CDR3 bases: TGTGCCAGCAGTTACCCGGGAGGTAATTCACCCCTCCACTTT.

The chain carries TRBV28 and TRBJ1-1; possible D gene TRBD1, 5 bases. Germline CDR1 MDHEN, CDR2 SYDVKM. Deletions cut 4 bases from V and 5 bases from J, with 11 bases between. CDR3 length: 13 amino acids. CDR3 residues: CASSSGEKTEAFF. For the CDR3, the DNA is TGTGCCAGCAGTTCGGGGGAAAAGACTGAAGCTTTCTTT.